Each of the 9 T cell receptor beta chains below was sequenced from the same sample in a study of identical twins. TCRdb itself ran the 5' RACE reads through MiXCR, one entry per CDR3 protein. This sample has about 570,000 distinct CDR3 sequences, with around a tenth found just once. These same data were also listed under a study on yellow fever vaccine responses in identical twins.

Sequencing input: PBMCs. The receptors derive from a woman aged 18 to 35 in good health.

V gene TRBV7-8 combines with J gene TRBJ2-1; TRBD1 matches 9 bases. This CDR3 comprises 16 residues. Germline V gene data show CDR1 as SGHVS and CDR2 as FQNEAQ. Germline trimming cut 6 bases from V and 3 bases from J; bases unmatched to any gene: 9. DNA for the CDR3: TGTGCCAGCAGTAAAAGGACAGGGGCGATCTACAATGAGCAGTTCTTC. It translates to CASSKRTGAIYNEQFF. The complete variable domain, with remaining parts taken from reference TRBV7-8 and TRBJ2-1, reads GAGVSQSPRYKVAKRGQDVALRCDPISGHVSLFWYQQALGQGPEFLTYFQNEAQLDKSGLPSDRFFAERPEGSVSTLKIQRTQQEDSAVYLCASSKRTGAIYNEQFFGPGTRLTVL.

This clonotype was seen more than once but under ten times. The chain carries TRBV3-1 and TRBJ2-7; TRBD2 aligns across 8 bases. The germline gives CDR1 LGHDT, CDR2 YNNKEL (reference sequence). The junction had 9 bases not matched to a gene; V was cut back by 0 bases and J by 5 bases. This CDR3 has 16 amino acids. CDR3 sequence: CASSQDYGGARNEQYF. The CDR3 nucleotides read TGTGCCAGCAGCCAAGATTACGGGGGGGCGAGGAACGAGCAGTACTTC.

The chain joins TRBV20-1 to TRBJ1-5, with 9 bases lining up with TRBD1. V shed 0 bases, J shed 5 bases, and the junction held 11 bases outside the gene matches. CDR3 length: 17 amino acids. Germline V CDR1 and CDR2: DFQATT, SNEGSKA (reference sequence). This CDR3 reads CSARDGTGPSPDQPQHF. The CDR3 coding sequence is TGCAGTGCTAGAGATGGGACAGGGCCCTCCCCGGATCAGCCCCAGCATTTT.

DNA of the CDR3: TGTGCCACCAGTGATTTGCAGCAGGGACGCATCGGCACTGAAGCTTTCTTT. Translating gives CATSDLQQGRIGTEAFF. The J gene is TRBJ1-1, the V gene TRBV24-1; the D gene is possibly TRBD1 (5 bases). V was clipped by 0 bases and J by 4 bases, with 17 bases between them. The CDR3 length is 17 residues. Germline loops: CDR1 KGHDR, CDR2 SFDVKD.

The chain is built from TRBV6-1 and TRBJ1-1, with 8 bases that match TRBD1. Germline loops: CDR1 MNHNS, CDR2 SASEGT. After removal of 4 bases from V and 5 bases from J, the junction contained 6 bases not matched to a gene. The CDR3 consists of 14 residues. This CDR3 reads CASSARQGRTEAFF. DNA for the CDR3: TGTGCCAGCAGTGCCCGACAGGGGAGAACTGAAGCTTTCTTT.

The chain links TRBV12-3 or TRBV12-4 to TRBJ2-7, with D perhaps matching TRBD2 (6 bases). CDR3 length: 15 residues. Trimming took off 1 base at V and 0 bases at J, with 10 bases between the two ends. CDR3 DNA: TGTGCCAGCAGTTTAGGTGGTAGCGGCTCCTACGAGCAGTACTTC. It yields the protein CASSLGGSGSYEQYF.

A few counts support this clonotype. V gene TRBV18 combines with J gene TRBJ2-3, with 10 bases matching TRBD2. CDR1 KGHSH and CDR2 LQKENI come from the germline V gene. The CDR3 length is 20 residues. Losses at the gene ends were 3 bases for V and 0 bases for J; bases not matched to a gene: 15. The chain's CDR3 is CASSPVTRSGGAGSTDTQYF. Here the CDR3 DNA reads TGTGCCAGCTCACCCGTTACCCGCAGCGGGGGGGCCGGAAGCACAGATACGCAGTATTTT. Using reference TRBV18 and TRBJ2-3 for the parts outside the CDR3, the full variable domain is NAGVMQNPRHLVRRRGQEARLRCSPMKGHSHVYWYRQLPEEGLKFMVYLQKENIIDESGMPKERFSAEFPKEGPSILRIQQVVRGDSAAYFCASSPVTRSGGAGSTDTQYFGPGTRLTVL.

This clonotype occurred a few times. The V gene is TRBV7-2, the J gene TRBJ2-7; no reliable D call. Trimming pared 4 bases from V and 2 bases from J, leaving 12 bases between. Per the germline V gene, CDR1 is SGHTA and CDR2 is FQGNSA. CDR3 length: 14 amino acids. The CDR3 spells CASSSKFNAYEQYF. The CDR3 DNA follows: TGTGCCAGCAGCTCGAAATTCAACGCCTACGAGCAGTACTTC.

This clonotype was observed a handful of times. This sequence joins TRBV29-1 and TRBJ2-7, with D perhaps matching TRBD2 (6 bases). Trimming shortened V by 8 bases and J by 6 bases, and 14 bases separated the two germline ends. Germline-derived CDR1 and CDR2 are SQVTM and ANQGSEA. The CDR3 sequence is 11 residues long. Written as DNA, the CDR3 is TGCAGCATCCCGGTCGGGGGCGAGCAGTACTTC. This codes for CSIPVGGEQYF.